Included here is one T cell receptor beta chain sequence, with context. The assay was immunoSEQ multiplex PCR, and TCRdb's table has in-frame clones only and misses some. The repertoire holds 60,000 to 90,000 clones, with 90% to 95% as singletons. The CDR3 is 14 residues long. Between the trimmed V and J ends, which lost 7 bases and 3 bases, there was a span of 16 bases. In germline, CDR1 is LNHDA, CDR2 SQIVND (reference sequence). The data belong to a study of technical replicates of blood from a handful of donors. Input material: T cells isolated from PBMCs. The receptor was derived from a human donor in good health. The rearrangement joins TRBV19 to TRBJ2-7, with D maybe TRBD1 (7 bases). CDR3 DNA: TGTGCCAGTAAGTTGCAGGGGGACTTCTACGAGCAGTACTTC. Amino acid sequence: CASKLQGDFYEQYF.